Presented here are 9 T cell receptor beta chains from one specimen sequenced in a study of response to subunit inactivated influenza vaccine. Using its own MiXCR run on the RT-PCR reads, TCRdb lists one record per CDR3 protein. The table records 500,000 to 600,000 distinct CDR3 sequences, roughly 13% of them present only once. This specimen consisted of PBMCs from blood, obtained 40 to 50 days after vaccination. All receptors derive from a man in his fifties or sixties who received an inactivated influenza vaccine.

J is TRBJ2-7 and V is TRBV20-1; D is perhaps TRBD1 (5 bases). V was cut by 6 bases and J by 0 bases, with 12 bases left in between. CDR1 and CDR2 from the germline V gene are DFQATT and SNEGSKA (reference sequence). This CDR3 spans 13 amino acids. CDR3 nucleotide sequence: TGCAGTGCGGAATCGACAGACTCCTACGAGCAGTACTTC. This translates into CSAESTDSYEQYF.

This clonotype was detected only a few times. J is TRBJ2-5 and V is TRBV5-1; TRBD1 matches at 9 bases. With V trimmed by 0 bases and J by 5 bases, 5 bases remained unmatched. Looked up from germline, CDR1 is SGHRS and CDR2 is YFSETQ. The CDR3 runs 15 residues. This CDR3 is CASSLDGQGRETQYF. As DNA, the CDR3 is TGCGCCAGCAGCTTGGACGGACAGGGGAGGGAGACCCAGTACTTC.

This clonotype was seen a handful of times. The V gene is TRBV15, the J gene TRBJ1-3; a possible D gene is TRBD1 (5 bases). Trimming removed 3 bases at V and 0 bases at J, with 9 bases between. Germline V gives CDR1 LNHNV, CDR2 YYDKDF (reference sequence). This CDR3 spans 15 amino acids. The CDR3 DNA is TGTGCCACCAGCAGTGGTGGGGGCTCTGGAAACACCATATATTTT. The encoded protein is CATSSGGGSGNTIYF.

The table lists this clonotype with a few counts. The chain has TRBV7-2 and TRBJ2-5; the match to TRBD2 covers 7 bases. The CDR3 runs to 13 residues. Germline V gene lookup returns CDR1 SGHTA and CDR2 FQGNSA. After removal of 4 bases from V and 5 bases from J, the junction contained 4 bases not matched to a gene. The CDR3 sequence is CASSSRRGETQYF. DNA for the CDR3: TGTGCCAGCAGCTCAAGGCGGGGGGAGACCCAGTACTTC.

This clonotype was picked up many times. The chain employs TRBV28 and TRBJ2-2, with unresolved D. The CDR3 has 11 amino acids. Trimming pared 2 bases from V and 7 bases from J, leaving 2 bases between. Germline CDR1 reads MDHEN; CDR2 reads SYDVKM. CDR3 nucleotide sequence: TGTGCCAGCAGTTTAGTCGGGGAGCTGTTTTTT. Its protein is CASSLVGELFF.

This clonotype was observed at least ten times. V is TRBV12-3 or TRBV12-4 and J is TRBJ2-2; D gene ambiguous. Trimming took 1 base from V and 4 from J, leaving 7 bases between them. This CDR3 region has 14 residues. CDR3 nucleotides: TGTGCCAGCAGTTTAGGACAAACCACCGGGGAGCTGTTTTTT. This codes for CASSLGQTTGELFF.

This chain uses TRBV7-2 with TRBJ2-7; the D gene is possibly TRBD1 (5 bases). Trimming pared 5 bases from V and 6 bases from J, leaving 23 bases between. Germline loops: CDR1 SGHTA, CDR2 FQGNSA. The CDR3 runs 16 residues. The CDR3 nucleotides read TGTGCCAGCAGCCCAACCTTGGGGCAGGGATCGGGCGAGCAGTACTTC. Amino acids: CASSPTLGQGSGEQYF.

This clonotype has just a few counts. This chain links TRBV29-1 with TRBJ2-1; maybe TRBD2 (5 bases). The CDR3 runs 13 residues. Trimming removed 6 bases from V and 9 bases from J, with 18 bases in between. Germline V lookup: CDR1 SQVTM, CDR2 ANQGSEA. The CDR3 DNA is TGCAGCGTAGCCCCTACTAGTCTTTTTGAGCAGTTCTTC. Translation gives CSVAPTSLFEQFF.

The gene calls are TRBV6-1 and TRBJ2-6; 10 nucleotides match TRBD1. Germline CDR1 reads MNHNS; CDR2 reads SASEGT. V trimming: 4 bases; J trimming: 1 base; junction bases outside the gene matches: 4. The CDR3 has 17 residues. CDR3 bases: TGTGCCAGCAGTGTGGGACAGGGGAGGTCTGGGGCCAACGTCCTGACTTTC. Translation gives CASSVGQGRSGANVLTF.